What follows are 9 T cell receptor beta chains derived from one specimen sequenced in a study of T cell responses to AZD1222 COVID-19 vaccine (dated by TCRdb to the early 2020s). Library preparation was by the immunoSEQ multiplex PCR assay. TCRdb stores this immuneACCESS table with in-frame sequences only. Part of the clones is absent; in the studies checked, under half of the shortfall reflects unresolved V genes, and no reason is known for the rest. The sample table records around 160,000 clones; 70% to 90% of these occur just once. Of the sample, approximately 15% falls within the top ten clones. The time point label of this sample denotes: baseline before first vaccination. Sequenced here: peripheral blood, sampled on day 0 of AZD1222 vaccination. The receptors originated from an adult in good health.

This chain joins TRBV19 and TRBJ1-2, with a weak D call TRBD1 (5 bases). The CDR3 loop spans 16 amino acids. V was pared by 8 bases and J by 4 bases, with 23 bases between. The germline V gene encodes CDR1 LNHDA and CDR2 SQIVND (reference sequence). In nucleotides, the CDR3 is TGTGCCAGTGGACGACTAGCCGGGGGTAACCCCTATGGCTACACCTTC. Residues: CASGRLAGGNPYGYTF.

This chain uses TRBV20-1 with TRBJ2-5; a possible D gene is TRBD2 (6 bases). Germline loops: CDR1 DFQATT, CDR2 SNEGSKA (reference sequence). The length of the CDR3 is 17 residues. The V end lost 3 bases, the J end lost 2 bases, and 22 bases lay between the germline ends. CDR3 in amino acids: CSASRGSRVAEQETQYF. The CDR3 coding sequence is TGCAGTGCTAGTCGGGGGTCGCGGGTGGCGGAACAAGAGACCCAGTACTTC.

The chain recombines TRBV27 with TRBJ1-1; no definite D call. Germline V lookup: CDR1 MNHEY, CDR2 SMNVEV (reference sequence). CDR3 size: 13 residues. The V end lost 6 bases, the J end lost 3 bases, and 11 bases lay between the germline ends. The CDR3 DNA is TGTGCCAGCAGAAAAGGGATGTACACTGAAGCTTTCTTT. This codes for CASRKGMYTEAFF.

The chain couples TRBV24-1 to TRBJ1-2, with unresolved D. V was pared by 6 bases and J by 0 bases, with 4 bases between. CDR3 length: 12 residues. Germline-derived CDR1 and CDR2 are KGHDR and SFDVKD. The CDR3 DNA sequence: TGTGCCACCAGTCTTTCTAACTATGGCTACACCTTC. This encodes CATSLSNYGYTF.

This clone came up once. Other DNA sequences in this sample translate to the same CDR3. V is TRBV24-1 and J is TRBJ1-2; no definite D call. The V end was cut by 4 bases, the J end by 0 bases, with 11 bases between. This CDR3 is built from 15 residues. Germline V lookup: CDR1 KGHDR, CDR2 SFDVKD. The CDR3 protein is CATSDSRTANYGYTF. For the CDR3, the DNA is TGTGCCACCAGTGACTCTCGGACTGCTAACTATGGCTACACCTTC.

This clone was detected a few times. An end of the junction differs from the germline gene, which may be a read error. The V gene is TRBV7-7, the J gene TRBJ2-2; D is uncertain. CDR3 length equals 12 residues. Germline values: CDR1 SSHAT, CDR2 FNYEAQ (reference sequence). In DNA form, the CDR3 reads TGTGCTAGCAGCTCGCAGTTTGGGGAGCTGTTTTTT. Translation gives CASSSQFGELFF.

CDR3 DNA sequence: TGTGCCAGCTCCCGCCAGGGACAGAACGAGCAGTACTTC. It encodes CASSRQGQNEQYF. The gene calls are TRBV18 and TRBJ2-7, with 7 bases identical to TRBD1. The CDR3 spans 13 residues. From germline, CDR1 is KGHSH and CDR2 LQKENI. Germline trimming cut 6 bases from V and 5 bases from J; bases unmatched to any gene: 7.

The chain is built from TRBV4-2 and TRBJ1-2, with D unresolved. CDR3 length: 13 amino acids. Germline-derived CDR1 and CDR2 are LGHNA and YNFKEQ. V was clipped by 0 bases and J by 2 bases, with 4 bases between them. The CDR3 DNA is TGTGCCAGCAGCCAAGACGGGAACTATGGCTACACCTTC. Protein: CASSQDGNYGYTF.

The CDR3 spells CASSHVDQPQHF. DNA for the CDR3: TGTGCCAGCAGCCACGTAGATCAGCCCCAGCATTTT. This chain links TRBV6-2 or TRBV6-3 with TRBJ1-5; no definite D call. Trimming removed 6 bases at V and 5 bases at J, with 8 bases between. Germline CDR1 MNHEY, CDR2 SVGEGT. The CDR3 loop spans 12 amino acids.